Sequencing of this TCR beta chain was carried out in a study of human T cells and chemical hapten exposure. Study background: Across its 20 to 25 weeks, the study gave patients weekly diphenylcyclopropenone doses to the scalp.

Time point noted: pre-sensitization, week 0. This sample's treatment: therapeutic diphenylcyclopropenone sensitization with weekly scalp DPC. Each CDR3 protein gets one entry after TCRdb re-called the RACE reads with MiXCR. The top ten hold under 3% of the sample, which has 150,000 to 200,000 distinct CDR3 sequences, around 30% seen once. The germline V gene encodes CDR1 KGHSH and CDR2 LQKENI. Trimming pared 3 bases from V and 0 bases from J, leaving 9 bases between. This CDR3 region has 15 residues. The chain combines TRBV18 with TRBJ2-1, with a tentative D call TRBD2 (6 bases). The material was whole blood, obtained in connection with sensitization to the hapten diphenylcyclopropenone (DPC). The TCR sequence derives from a woman aged 25 to 39 with alopecia areata. Some clones in this sample may be carry-over from other donors' samples. The CDR3 nucleotides are TGTGCCAGCTCACCTACGGGAGTCTCCTACAATGAGCAGTTCTTC. Encoded protein: CASSPTGVSYNEQFF.